The source of this T cell receptor beta chain is a study of cytomegalovirus exposure and HLA in healthy donors. Study-level findings and limits: Sequencing artifact likely explains a cluster of highly shared sequence variants.

This clone has just one count. Antigen unknown. It was with 60 Vbeta and 13 Jbeta primers that the PCR ran. Profiling relied on immunoSEQ multiplex PCR, and the TCRdb table lists in-frame clones only, not all of them. The table lists 190,000 or so clones, more than 80% of them singletons, with roughly 0.7% in the top ten. V lost 5 bases and J lost 2; bases outside the gene matches: 9. This CDR3 contains 15 residues. Germline-derived CDR1 and CDR2 are SGHNT and YYREEE (reference sequence). This clonotype was sampled from a boy between 10 and 17 years old in good health and CMV-seronegative. This chain links TRBV5-4 with TRBJ2-5, with 7 positions matching TRBD2. The sample taken for sequencing was PBMCs. The CDR3 DNA sequence: TGTGCCAGCAGTCTGGGGGGGGTACGGCAAGAGACCCAGTACTTC. It yields the protein CASSLGGVRQETQYF.